The rows below give T cell receptor beta chains drawn from one sample of a study of T cell repertoires in cytomegalovirus infection. Their cognate antigens are unknown. TCRdb ran MiXCR on the reads and lists one entry per CDR3 protein. Here the sample spans some 500,000 distinct CDR3 sequences, around a third being singletons. This sample comprised cultured PBMCs, obtained from culture after CMV antigen stimulation. Receptors were obtained from a human donor in good health (CMV status not recorded). Some clones in this sample may be carry-over from other donors' samples. Each CDR3 is given with its conserved first and last residue. A D gene is named only where the DNA matches it firmly. Only part of the rows carry a size: once, few, many, or a class if the clone is expanded.

V gene,D gene,J gene,clone size,CDR3 length,CDR3 DNA,CDR3 protein
TRBV4-1,-,TRBJ1-2,-,15,TGCGTCAGCAGCCAAGATGGGAGGGATAACTATGGCTACACCTTC,CVSSQDGRDNYGYTF
TRBV5-4,TRBD1,TRBJ2-7,-,14,TGTGCCAGCAGCAGTGGGGACAGATCCTACGAGCAGTACTTC,CASSSGDRSYEQYF
TRBV7-2,-,TRBJ2-7,many,12,TGTGCCAGCAGCTTAGAATTTTACGAGCAGTACTTC,CASSLEFYEQYF
TRBV12-3/TRBV12-4,-,TRBJ1-2,-,16,TGTGCCAGCAGCATTACCCGGACATCTGTACGGTTTGGCTACACCTTC,CASSITRTSVRFGYTF
TRBV6-2/TRBV6-3,-,TRBJ2-7,few,13,TGTGCCAGCAGTTACTACCAGGGCTACGAGCAGTACTTC,CASSYYQGYEQYF
TRBV11-3,TRBD1,TRBJ2-5,-,15,TGTGCCAGCAGCCCCCGGGACAGTCTCCAAGAGACCCAGTACTTC,CASSPRDSLQETQYF
TRBV11-2,-,TRBJ1-6,few,15,TGTGCCAGCAGCTTAGAGTCGGGCTATAATTCACCCCTCCACTTT,CASSLESGYNSPLHF
TRBV27,-,TRBJ2-1,-,14,TGTGCCAGCAGTTTTGGGGGACAACACAATGAGCAGTTCTTC,CASSFGGQHNEQFF
TRBV11-2,TRBD1,TRBJ2-2,-,15,TGTGCCAGCAGCCCCGGGATACAGGGGGCCGGGGAGCTGTTTTTT,CASSPGIQGAGELFF
TRBV2,TRBD2,TRBJ2-1,-,16,TGTGCCAGCAGTGAGGATTGGACTAGCGGTTACAATGAGCAGTTCTTC,CASSEDWTSGYNEQFF
TRBV7-8,TRBD2,TRBJ2-2,few,16,TGTGCCAGCAGCTACCGGGGAGGGACGGCCACCGGGGAGCTGTTTTTT,CASSYRGGTATGELFF
TRBV7-9,-,TRBJ1-4,few,14,TGTGCCAGCAGCTTCGTGACAGACGGCGAAAAACTGTTTTTT,CASSFVTDGEKLFF
TRBV6-2/TRBV6-3,TRBD1,TRBJ1-1,few,18,TGTGCCACCAGCCTATTTAACAGGGGAGGTTGGAGTAACACTGAAGCTTTCTTT,CATSLFNRGGWSNTEAFF
TRBV29-1,-,TRBJ2-3,-,13,TGCAGCGTCCGGGGCATTCTGACAGATACGCAGTATTTT,CSVRGILTDTQYF
TRBV7-4,-,TRBJ2-1,-,14,TGTGCCAGCAGCTTTTCTACGGCGGCAAATGAGCAGTTCTTC,CASSFSTAANEQFF
TRBV12-3/TRBV12-4,-,TRBJ2-7,many,14,TGTGCCAGCAGTTTAGGGTTCCAAGGGTCCGAGCAGTACTTC,CASSLGFQGSEQYF
TRBV19,-,TRBJ1-3,few,15,TGTGCCAGTAATCATATCCGACGATCTGGAAACACCATATATTTT,CASNHIRRSGNTIYF
TRBV6-6,-,TRBJ2-3,-,12,TGTGCCACCGCTCCTACGCCAGATACGCAGTATTTT,CATAPTPDTQYF
TRBV7-3,-,TRBJ2-2,once,16,TGTGCCAGCACCCCTGTGCTAGCTCGGAGCGGCGGGGAGCTGTTTTTT,CASTPVLARSGGELFF
TRBV4-1,TRBD1,TRBJ2-7,-,18,TGCGCCAGCAGCCAAGACCGGGACAGGGTGTGGGATACCTACGAGCAGTACTTC,CASSQDRDRVWDTYEQYF
TRBV30,-,TRBJ1-1,-,15,TGTGCCTGGAGAGCGGTAGACAGGCAGAACACTGAAGCTTTCTTT,CAWRAVDRQNTEAFF
TRBV4-3,-,TRBJ2-1,-,15,TGCGCCAGCAGCCAAGTTGATGGGGTTTACAATGAGCAGTTCTTC,CASSQVDGVYNEQFF
TRBV10-3,TRBD1,TRBJ2-1,-,13,TGTGCCATCGGGGGGACAGGGCGCAATGAGCAGTTCTTC,CAIGGTGRNEQFF
TRBV29-1,-,TRBJ2-3,-,14,TGCAGCGTTGATCCCGGGGGCAGCACAGATACGCAGTATTTT,CSVDPGGSTDTQYF
TRBV7-3,TRBD2,TRBJ2-1,many,14,TGTGCCAGCAGCTTCGGGACTAGCGGGAGTGAGCAGTTCTTC,CASSFGTSGSEQFF
TRBV2,TRBD1,TRBJ1-5,-,14,TGTGCCAGCAGTACCGACAGGGGTGGCCAGCCCCAGCATTTT,CASSTDRGGQPQHF
TRBV5-1,-,TRBJ1-3,-,15,TGCGCCAGCAGCTTGGAGGATCGCACGGGAAACACCATATATTTT,CASSLEDRTGNTIYF
TRBV11-2,TRBD2,TRBJ2-5,-,15,TGTGCCAGCGGAAAGCGGGACTTCCTGGGAGAGACCCAGTACTTC,CASGKRDFLGETQYF
TRBV12-3/TRBV12-4,TRBD2,TRBJ2-4,many,16,TGTGCCAGCAGTTTAGAACCAGCGGGATTTGATTACATTCAGTACTTC,CASSLEPAGFDYIQYF
TRBV11-3,TRBD2,TRBJ2-5,-,17,TGTGCCAGCAGCTTCCGGACTAGCGGGATCGGGCAAGAGACCCAGTACTTC,CASSFRTSGIGQETQYF
TRBV6-5,TRBD1,TRBJ1-2,-,14,TGTGCCAGCAGGGGGACAGGGGCCTCCTATGGCTACACCTTC,CASRGTGASYGYTF
TRBV19,-,TRBJ2-1,-,11,TGTGCCACCCAGCGACACAATGAGCAGTTCTTC,CATQRHNEQFF
TRBV12-3/TRBV12-4,-,TRBJ1-1,few,14,TGTGCCAGCAGCGACACGTCTGTGAGCACTGAAGCTTTCTTT,CASSDTSVSTEAFF
TRBV6-2/TRBV6-3,-,TRBJ2-1,-,13,TGTGCCAGCAGTTGGGGGACGGGAAATGAGCAGTTCTTC,CASSWGTGNEQFF
TRBV20-1,-,TRBJ2-7,-,14,TGCAGTGCTAGGGACTTAGGGTCGTCCAATGAGCAGTACTTC,CSARDLGSSNEQYF
TRBV18,-,TRBJ2-6,once,17,TGTGCCAGCTCACCACCGACTATCCACTCTGGGGCCAACGTCCTGACTTTC,CASSPPTIHSGANVLTF
TRBV29-1,-,TRBJ1-1,-,14,TGCAGCGTTGCTCGGGCAGGGAGGTACACTGAAGCTTTCTTT,CSVARAGRYTEAFF
TRBV7-8,-,TRBJ2-5,-,14,TGTGCCAGCAGCTTACTGTGGGACCAAGAGACCCAGTACTTC,CASSLLWDQETQYF
TRBV24-1,TRBD2,TRBJ2-1,few,17,TGTGCCACCAGTGATCCAATTAGCGGGGGGAAGGTCAATGAGCAGTTCTTC,CATSDPISGGKVNEQFF
TRBV28,-,TRBJ2-1,-,15,TGTGCCAGCAGTTTATACCGAGTTAGTGATAATGAGCAGTTCTTC,CASSLYRVSDNEQFF
TRBV30,-,TRBJ2-1,-,15,TGTGCCTCCCCTTCGAGGGGGAGCTCCTACAATGAGCAGTTCTTC,CASPSRGSSYNEQFF
TRBV5-4,TRBD2,TRBJ2-3,few,16,TGTGCCAGCAGCTTAGGGACTAGCGGGATGCCAGATACGCAGTATTTT,CASSLGTSGMPDTQYF
TRBV28,-,TRBJ1-1,-,11,TGTGCCCTAAGGGGAAATGATGAAGCTTTCTTT,CALRGNDEAFF
TRBV27,TRBD1,TRBJ1-6,few,17,TGTGCCAGCAGGTACAATACCGGGACAGTGGGGAATTCACCCCTCCACTTT,CASRYNTGTVGNSPLHF
TRBV18,TRBD2,TRBJ2-7,-,15,TGTGGCAGCTCACCGCCGGGACTAGGATCCTACGAGCAGTACTTC,CGSSPPGLGSYEQYF
TRBV7-2,-,TRBJ2-5,-,13,TGTGCCAGCAGCGAAAGGAGGCTAGAGACCCAGTACTTC,CASSERRLETQYF
TRBV4-1,-,TRBJ1-2,few,15,TGCGCCAGCAGCCAAGTTGGGACAATTTCCTATGGCTACACCTTC,CASSQVGTISYGYTF
TRBV12-3/TRBV12-4,-,TRBJ1-2,-,14,TGTGCCAGCAGTCCAGAGTCGGGGAGTTATGGCTACACCTTC,CASSPESGSYGYTF
TRBV27,TRBD1,TRBJ1-2,-,17,TGTGCCAGCAGTTTATCGGTACAGGGGGCGCCTAACTATGGCTACACCTTC,CASSLSVQGAPNYGYTF